This TCR beta chain was captured by sequencing in a study of cytomegalovirus exposure and HLA in healthy donors. The repertoire was sequenced with immunoSEQ multiplex PCR; TCRdb's copy has only in-frame clones and lacks some. The sample has about 49,000 clones, around 94% seen once. About this clone itself: Its antigen is as yet unknown.

The study drew the donors from its roughly 120-subject validation cohort, separate from the approximately 700-subject first cohort. Germline lookup yields CDR1 MNHEY and CDR2 SMNVEV (reference sequence). V was pared by 5 bases and J by 4 bases, with 12 bases between. The length of the CDR3 is 14 residues. Study-wide results and limits: In vitro, three CMV-associated chains proved specific for CMV antigens.

This clonotype originated in a woman between 18 and 29 years old in good health and CMV-seropositive. Sequencing was done on a sample of PBMCs. The chain recombines TRBV27 with TRBJ2-1, with D unresolved. The CDR3 sequence: CASSQRTRYNEQFF. CDR3 nucleotides: TGTGCCAGCAGTCAGCGCACGCGATACAATGAGCAGTTCTTC.